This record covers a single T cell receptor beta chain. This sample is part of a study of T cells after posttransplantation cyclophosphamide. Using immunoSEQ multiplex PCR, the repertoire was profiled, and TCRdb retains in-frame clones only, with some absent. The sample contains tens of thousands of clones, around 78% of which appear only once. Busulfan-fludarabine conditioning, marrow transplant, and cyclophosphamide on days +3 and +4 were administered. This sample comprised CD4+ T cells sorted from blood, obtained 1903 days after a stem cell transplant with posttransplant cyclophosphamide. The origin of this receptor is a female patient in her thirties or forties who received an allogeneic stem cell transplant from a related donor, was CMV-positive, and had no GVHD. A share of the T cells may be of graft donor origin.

Here the CDR3 reads CASSDQRDRVVGANVLTF. The CDR3 DNA reads as TGTGCCAGCAGTGACCAACGGGACAGGGTGGTTGGGGCCAACGTCCTGACTTTC. The chain uses TRBV6-4 and TRBJ2-6; 9 bases are shared with TRBD1. The length of the CDR3 is 18 residues. Trimming removed 2 bases from V and 3 bases from J; junction bases left unmatched: 8. Germline loops: CDR1 MRHNA, CDR2 SNTAGT.